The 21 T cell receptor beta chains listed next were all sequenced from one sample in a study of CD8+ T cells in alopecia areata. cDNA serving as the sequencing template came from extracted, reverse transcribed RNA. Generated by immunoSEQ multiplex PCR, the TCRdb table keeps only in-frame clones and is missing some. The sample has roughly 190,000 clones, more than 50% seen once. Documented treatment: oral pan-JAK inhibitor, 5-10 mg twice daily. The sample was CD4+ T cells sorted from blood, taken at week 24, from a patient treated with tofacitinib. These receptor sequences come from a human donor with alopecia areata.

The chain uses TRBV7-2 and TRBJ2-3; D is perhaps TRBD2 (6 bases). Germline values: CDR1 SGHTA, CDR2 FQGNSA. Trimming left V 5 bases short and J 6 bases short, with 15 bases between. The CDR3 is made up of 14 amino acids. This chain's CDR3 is CASSTRFSGDTQYF. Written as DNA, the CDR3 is TGTGCCAGCAGCACCCGGTTCAGCGGGGATACGCAGTATTTT. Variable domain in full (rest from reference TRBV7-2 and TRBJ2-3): GAGVSQSPSNKVTEKGKDVELRCDPISGHTALYWYRQSLGQGLEFLIYFQGNSAPDKSGLPSDRFSAERTGGSVSTLTIQRTQQEDSAVYLCASSTRFSGDTQYFGPGTRLTVL.

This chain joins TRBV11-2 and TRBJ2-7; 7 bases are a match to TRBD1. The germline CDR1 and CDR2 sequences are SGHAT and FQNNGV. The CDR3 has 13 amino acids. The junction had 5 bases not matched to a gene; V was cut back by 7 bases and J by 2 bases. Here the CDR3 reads CASTGTETYEQYF. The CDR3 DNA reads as TGTGCCAGCACCGGGACAGAGACCTACGAGCAGTACTTC.

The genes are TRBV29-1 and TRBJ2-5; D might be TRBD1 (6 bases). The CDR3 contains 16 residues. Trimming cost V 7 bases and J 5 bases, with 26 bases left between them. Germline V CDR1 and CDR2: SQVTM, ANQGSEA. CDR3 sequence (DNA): TGCAGCGGCCTTAGGGGGTTGACACCGATCAGGGAGACCCAGTACTTC. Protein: CSGLRGLTPIRETQYF.

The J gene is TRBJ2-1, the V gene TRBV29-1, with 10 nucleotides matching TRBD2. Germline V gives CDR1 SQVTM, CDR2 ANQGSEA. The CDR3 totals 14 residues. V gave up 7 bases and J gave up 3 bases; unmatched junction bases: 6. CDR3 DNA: TGCAGCGGGAAGGTAGCGGGGGGCTACAATGAGCAGTTCTTC. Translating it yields CSGKVAGGYNEQFF.

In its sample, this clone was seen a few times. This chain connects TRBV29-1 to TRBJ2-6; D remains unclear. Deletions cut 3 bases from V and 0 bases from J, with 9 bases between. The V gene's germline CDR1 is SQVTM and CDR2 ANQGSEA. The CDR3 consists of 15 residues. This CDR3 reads CSVDAEVSGANVLTF. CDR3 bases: TGCAGCGTTGATGCAGAAGTCTCTGGGGCCAACGTCCTGACTTTC. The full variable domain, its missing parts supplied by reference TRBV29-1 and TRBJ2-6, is SAVISQKPSRDICQRGTSLTIQCQVDSQVTMMFWYRQQPGQSLTLIATANQGSEATYESGFVIDKFPISRPNLTFSTLTVSNMSPEDSSIYLCSVDAEVSGANVLTFGAGSRLTVL.

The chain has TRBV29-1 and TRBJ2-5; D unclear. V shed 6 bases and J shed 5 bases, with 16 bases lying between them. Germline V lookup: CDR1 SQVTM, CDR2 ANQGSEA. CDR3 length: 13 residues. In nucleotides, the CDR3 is TGCAGCGTGAGACCACGGATTGTGGAGACCCAGTACTTC. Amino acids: CSVRPRIVETQYF.

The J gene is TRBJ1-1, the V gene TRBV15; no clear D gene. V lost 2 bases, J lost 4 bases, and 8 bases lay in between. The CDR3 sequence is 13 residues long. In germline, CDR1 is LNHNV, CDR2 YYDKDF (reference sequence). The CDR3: CATSRQKGTEAFF. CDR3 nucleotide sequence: TGTGCCACCAGCAGACAAAAGGGCACTGAAGCTTTCTTT.

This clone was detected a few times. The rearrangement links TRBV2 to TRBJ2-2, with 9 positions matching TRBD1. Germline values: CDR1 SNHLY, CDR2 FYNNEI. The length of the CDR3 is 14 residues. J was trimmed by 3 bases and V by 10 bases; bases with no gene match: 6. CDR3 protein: CAKGGQGYTGELFF. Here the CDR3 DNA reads TGTGCCAAAGGGGGACAGGGCTACACCGGGGAGCTGTTTTTT. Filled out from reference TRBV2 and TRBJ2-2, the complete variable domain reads EPEVTQTPSHQVTQMGQEVILRCVPISNHLYFYWYRQILGQKVEFLVSFYNNEISEKSEIFDDQFSVERPDGSNFTLKIRSTKLEDSAMYFCAKGGQGYTGELFFGEGSRLTVL.

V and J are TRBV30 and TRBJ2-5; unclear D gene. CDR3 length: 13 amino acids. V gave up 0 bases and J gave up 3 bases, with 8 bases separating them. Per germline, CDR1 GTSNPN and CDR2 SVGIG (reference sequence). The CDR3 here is CAWSVGSKETQYF. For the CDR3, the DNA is TGTGCCTGGAGTGTAGGCAGCAAAGAGACCCAGTACTTC.

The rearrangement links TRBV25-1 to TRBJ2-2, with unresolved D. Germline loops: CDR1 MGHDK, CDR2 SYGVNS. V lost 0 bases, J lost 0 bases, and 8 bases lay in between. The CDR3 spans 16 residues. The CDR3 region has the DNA TGTGCCAGCAGTGAATACGGACCTTCGAACACCGGGGAGCTGTTTTTT. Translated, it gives CASSEYGPSNTGELFF.

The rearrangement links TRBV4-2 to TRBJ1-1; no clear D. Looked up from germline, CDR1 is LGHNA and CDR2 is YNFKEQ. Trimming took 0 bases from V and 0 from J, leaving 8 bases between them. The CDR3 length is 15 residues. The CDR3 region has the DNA TGTGCCAGCAGCCAAGACGGAAACATGAACACTGAAGCTTTCTTT. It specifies CASSQDGNMNTEAFF.

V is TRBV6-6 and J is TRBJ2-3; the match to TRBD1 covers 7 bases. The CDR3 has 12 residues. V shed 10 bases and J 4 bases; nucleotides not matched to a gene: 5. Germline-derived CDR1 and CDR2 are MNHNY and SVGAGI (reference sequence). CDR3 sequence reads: CATRQGSDTQYF. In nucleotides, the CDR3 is TGTGCCACCCGACAGGGTTCAGATACGCAGTATTTT.

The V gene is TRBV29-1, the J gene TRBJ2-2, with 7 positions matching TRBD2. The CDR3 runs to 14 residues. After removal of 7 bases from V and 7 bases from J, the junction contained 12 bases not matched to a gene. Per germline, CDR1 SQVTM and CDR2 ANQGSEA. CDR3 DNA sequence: TGCAGCGCCCGCCCCTTGAGGGAGGGCGGGGAGCTGTTTTTT. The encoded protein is CSARPLREGGELFF.

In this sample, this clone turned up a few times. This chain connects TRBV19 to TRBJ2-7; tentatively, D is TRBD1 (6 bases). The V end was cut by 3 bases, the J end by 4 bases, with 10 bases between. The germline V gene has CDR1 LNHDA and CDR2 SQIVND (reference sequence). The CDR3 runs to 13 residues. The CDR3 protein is CASSIQGWYEQYF. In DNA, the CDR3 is TGTGCCAGTAGTATCCAGGGGTGGTACGAGCAGTACTTC.

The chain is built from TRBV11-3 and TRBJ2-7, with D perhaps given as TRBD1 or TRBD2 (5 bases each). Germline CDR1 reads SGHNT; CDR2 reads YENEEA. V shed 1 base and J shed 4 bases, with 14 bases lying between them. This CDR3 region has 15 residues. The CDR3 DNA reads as TGTGCCAGCAGCTTAGGAGGGGTGGGGTTGTACGAGCAGTACTTC. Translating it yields CASSLGGVGLYEQYF.

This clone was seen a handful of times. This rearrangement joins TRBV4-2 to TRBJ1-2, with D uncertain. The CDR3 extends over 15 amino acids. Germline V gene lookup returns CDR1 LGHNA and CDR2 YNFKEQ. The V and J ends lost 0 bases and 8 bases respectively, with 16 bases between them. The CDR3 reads CASSQELLGSRGYTF. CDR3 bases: TGTGCCAGCAGCCAAGAATTGCTAGGGTCCCGCGGCTACACCTTC.

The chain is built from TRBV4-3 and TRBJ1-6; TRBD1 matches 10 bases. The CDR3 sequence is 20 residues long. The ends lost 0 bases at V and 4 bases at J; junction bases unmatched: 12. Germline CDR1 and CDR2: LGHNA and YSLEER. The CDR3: CASSQEPGRQGAAYNSPLHF. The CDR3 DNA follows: TGCGCCAGCAGCCAAGAACCTGGGAGACAGGGGGCCGCATATAATTCACCCCTCCACTTT.

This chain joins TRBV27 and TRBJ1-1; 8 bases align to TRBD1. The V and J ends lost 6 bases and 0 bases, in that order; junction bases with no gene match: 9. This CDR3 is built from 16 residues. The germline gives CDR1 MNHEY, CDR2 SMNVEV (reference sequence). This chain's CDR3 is CASRRDRGTMNTEAFF. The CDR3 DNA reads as TGTGCCAGCAGGAGAGACAGGGGAACCATGAACACTGAAGCTTTCTTT.

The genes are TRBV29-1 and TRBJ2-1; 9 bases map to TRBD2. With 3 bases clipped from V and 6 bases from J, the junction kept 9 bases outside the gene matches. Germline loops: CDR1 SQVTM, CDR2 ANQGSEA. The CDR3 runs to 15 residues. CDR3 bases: TGCAGCGTTGAGCGCGGGGGGGGATTCGGCAATGAGCAGTTCTTC. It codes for CSVERGGGFGNEQFF.

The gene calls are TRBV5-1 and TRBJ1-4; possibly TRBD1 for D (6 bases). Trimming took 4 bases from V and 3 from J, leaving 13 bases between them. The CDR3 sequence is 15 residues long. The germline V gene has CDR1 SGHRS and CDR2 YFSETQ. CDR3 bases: TGCGCCAGCAGCCCCGGTGGGGGGCCTAATGAAAAACTGTTTTTT. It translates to CASSPGGGPNEKLFF.

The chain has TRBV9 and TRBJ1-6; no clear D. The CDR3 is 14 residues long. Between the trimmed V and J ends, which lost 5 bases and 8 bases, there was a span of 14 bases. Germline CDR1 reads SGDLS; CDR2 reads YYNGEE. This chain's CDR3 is CASRGDRQHSPLHF. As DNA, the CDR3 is TGTGCCAGCAGGGGAGACCGCCAGCATTCACCCCTCCACTTT.